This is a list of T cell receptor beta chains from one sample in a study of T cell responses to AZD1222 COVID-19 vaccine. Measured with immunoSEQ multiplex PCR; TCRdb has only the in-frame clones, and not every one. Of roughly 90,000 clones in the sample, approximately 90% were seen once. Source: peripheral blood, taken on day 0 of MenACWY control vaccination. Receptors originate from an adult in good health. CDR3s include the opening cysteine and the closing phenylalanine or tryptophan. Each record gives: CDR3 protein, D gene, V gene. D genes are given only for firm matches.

CDR3aa: CASSDYPLNEQFF
d_gene: NA
v_gene: TRBV6-4

CDR3aa: CASSKTGGNTEAFF
d_gene: NA
v_gene: TRBV9

CDR3aa: CSVEAVAGALGEQFF
d_gene: TRBD2
v_gene: TRBV29-1

CDR3aa: CASSPGDREEKLFF
d_gene: TRBD1
v_gene: TRBV19

CDR3aa: CASSNTGELFF
d_gene: NA
v_gene: TRBV5-6

CDR3aa: CASSYMGVVPGGELFF
d_gene: NA
v_gene: TRBV6-5

CDR3aa: CASTVSGKGDTQYF
d_gene: TRBD2
v_gene: TRBV7-8

CDR3aa: CASSLSAGVSWNEQFF
d_gene: TRBD2
v_gene: TRBV27

CDR3aa: CASSRTDSGNTIYF
d_gene: NA
v_gene: TRBV7-9

CDR3aa: CASSLGLAGENEQFF
d_gene: TRBD2
v_gene: TRBV4-3

CDR3aa: CASSHNEVYMNTEAFF
d_gene: NA
v_gene: TRBV19

CDR3aa: CTSGRDTEAFF
d_gene: NA
v_gene: TRBV29-1

CDR3aa: CASSTPQGGFNYGYTF
d_gene: NA
v_gene: TRBV28

CDR3aa: CASSLVGVNYGYTF
d_gene: NA
v_gene: TRBV7-2

CDR3aa: CASSESGTGVLGYTF
d_gene: TRBD1
v_gene: TRBV2

CDR3aa: CASSRDSLAYRTGELFF
d_gene: TRBD2
v_gene: TRBV14

CDR3aa: CASKGRLEQFF
d_gene: NA
v_gene: TRBV6-6

CDR3aa: CASSPRSSYEQYF
d_gene: NA
v_gene: TRBV27

CDR3aa: CATSRVRQRGMNTEAFF
d_gene: NA
v_gene: TRBV15

CDR3aa: CASSDSPNSPLHF
d_gene: NA
v_gene: TRBV6-4

CDR3aa: CASSLANGRGDSPLHF
d_gene: TRBD1
v_gene: TRBV5-4

CDR3aa: CASRPTGGVPPAGYTF
d_gene: TRBD1
v_gene: TRBV28

CDR3aa: CASSPRQGHTEAFF
d_gene: NA
v_gene: TRBV7-3

CDR3aa: CASSSPRLYGYTF
d_gene: NA
v_gene: TRBV7-2

CDR3aa: CASSPGIFYGYTF
d_gene: NA
v_gene: TRBV14

CDR3aa: CASSLGTSGIFSYEQYF
d_gene: TRBD2
v_gene: TRBV5-6

CDR3aa: CASSLAGETQYF
d_gene: NA
v_gene: TRBV5-5

CDR3aa: CASSRTWDSEAFF
d_gene: NA
v_gene: TRBV12-3/TRBV12-4

CDR3aa: CASSSKVSGGYEQYF
d_gene: TRBD1
v_gene: TRBV11-2

CDR3aa: CASSQGGGVRNTIYF
d_gene: NA
v_gene: TRBV3-1/TRBV3-2

CDR3aa: CASSPPAARGGVQFF
d_gene: NA
v_gene: TRBV11-2

CDR3aa: CAWSVQGEKLFF
d_gene: NA
v_gene: TRBV30

CDR3aa: CASRLIWDRGYSNQPQHF
d_gene: TRBD1
v_gene: TRBV23-1

CDR3aa: CASSLGQGPGQPQHF
d_gene: NA
v_gene: TRBV13

CDR3aa: CASSPGTGGKETQYF
d_gene: TRBD1
v_gene: TRBV5-8

CDR3aa: CATSRDHATSSYEQYF
d_gene: NA
v_gene: TRBV15

CDR3aa: CASSLEAGGATYEQYF
d_gene: TRBD2
v_gene: TRBV5-1

CDR3aa: CASSPRGPGTEAFF
d_gene: TRBD1
v_gene: TRBV5-1

CDR3aa: CASSFTPGTGASYEQYF
d_gene: NA
v_gene: TRBV7-8

CDR3aa: CASSIGSGHGEKLFF
d_gene: NA
v_gene: TRBV19